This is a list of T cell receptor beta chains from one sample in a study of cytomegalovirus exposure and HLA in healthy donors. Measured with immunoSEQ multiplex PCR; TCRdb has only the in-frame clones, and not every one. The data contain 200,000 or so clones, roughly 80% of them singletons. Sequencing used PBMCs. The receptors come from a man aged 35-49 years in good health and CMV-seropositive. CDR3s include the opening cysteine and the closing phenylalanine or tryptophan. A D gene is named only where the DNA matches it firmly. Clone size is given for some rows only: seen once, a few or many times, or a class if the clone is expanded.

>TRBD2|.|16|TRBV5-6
CASSLGGRGGPYEQYF
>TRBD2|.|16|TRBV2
CASSRTSGGGTGELFF
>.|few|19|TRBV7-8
CASSIHRVINYVTNEKLFF
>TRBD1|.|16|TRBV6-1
CASSEGPWTGDYEQYF
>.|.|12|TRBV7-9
CSSSPHPAEQYF
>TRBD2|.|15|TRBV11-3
CASSLKSGGPNEQFF
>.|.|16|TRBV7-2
CASSLESSQGAYEQYF
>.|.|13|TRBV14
CASSQLPLYEQYF
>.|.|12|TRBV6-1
CASSVTADTQYF
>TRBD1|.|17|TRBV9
CASSRGGTDRAGNTIYF
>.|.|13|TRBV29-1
CSAQKRASYGYTF
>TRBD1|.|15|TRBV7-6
CASSSRGQGSYEQYF
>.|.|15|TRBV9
CASSVRRGSNYGYTF
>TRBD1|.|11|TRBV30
CAWTGGNGYTF
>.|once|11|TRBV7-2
CASSTGLNQYF
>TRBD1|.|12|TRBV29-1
CSVVGQGYEQYF
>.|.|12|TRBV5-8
CASSLRPDEQYF
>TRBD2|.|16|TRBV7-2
CASSPRGTGGPNEQFF
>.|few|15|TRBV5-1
CASSSQGGDTGELFF
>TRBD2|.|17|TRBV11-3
CASSLGGLAGKSGELFF
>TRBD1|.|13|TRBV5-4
CASSLGQLETQYF
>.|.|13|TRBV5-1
CASSFRGSYEQYF
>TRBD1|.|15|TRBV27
CASSSTGGNSYEQYF
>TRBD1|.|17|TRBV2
CASRGDTYRGPRETQYF
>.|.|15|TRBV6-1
CASSEVAERNQPQHF
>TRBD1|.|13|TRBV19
CASSRGQTYEQYF
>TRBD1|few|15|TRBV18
CASSLDRGGTDTQYF
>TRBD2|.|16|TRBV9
CASSARLAGGGNEQFF
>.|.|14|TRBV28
CASSMTLSNQPQHF
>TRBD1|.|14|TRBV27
CASSSGQGYNEQFF
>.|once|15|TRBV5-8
CASSLRGRYQETQYF
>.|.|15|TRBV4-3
CASSQGYRGTDTQYF
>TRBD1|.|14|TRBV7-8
CASSRTGGDETQYF
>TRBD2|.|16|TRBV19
CASSGTAGAGWETQYF
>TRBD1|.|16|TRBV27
CASSRPRQGKNSEAFF
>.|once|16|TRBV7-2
CASSLGMGSRDSPLHF
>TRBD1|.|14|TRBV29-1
CSVPVGQGPGELFF
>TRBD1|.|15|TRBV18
CASSPPIGTGNEQFF
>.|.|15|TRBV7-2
CASSLAPQDYNTQYF
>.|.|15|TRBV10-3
CAISVLPGNTGELFF
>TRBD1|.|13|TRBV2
CASRGTGGYEQYF
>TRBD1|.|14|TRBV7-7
CASSPSGGQETQYF
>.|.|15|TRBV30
CAWSFGQMVNQPQHF